This passage covers 4 T cell receptor beta chains from one sample sequenced in a study of cytomegalovirus exposure and HLA in healthy donors. The PCR used 60 Vbeta and 13 Jbeta primers. Generated by immunoSEQ multiplex PCR, the TCRdb table keeps only in-frame clones and is missing some. Here the sample spans 100,000 or so clones, 70% to 80% being singletons. Sequenced input: PBMCs. These receptors were collected from a male donor in good health and CMV-seropositive.

CDR3 residues: CASSMDTSTQYF. DNA for the CDR3: TGTGCCAGTAGTATGGACACGAGTACGCAGTATTTT. The chain uses TRBV19 and TRBJ2-3; the D gene is possibly TRBD1 (5 bases). Trimming took off 3 bases at V and 8 bases at J, with 9 bases between the two ends. The CDR3 covers 12 residues. Germline values: CDR1 LNHDA, CDR2 SQIVND (reference sequence). Full variable domain (outside the CDR3, taken from reference TRBV19 and TRBJ2-3): DGGITQSPKYLFRKEGQNVTLSCEQNLNHDAMYWYRQDPGQGLRLIYYSQIVNDFQKGDIAEGYSVSREKKESFPLTVTSAQKNPTAFYLCASSMDTSTQYFGPGTRLTVL.

V is TRBV19 and J is TRBJ1-1, with 9 bases matching TRBD1. Germline loops: CDR1 LNHDA, CDR2 SQIVND (reference sequence). The CDR3 spans 16 residues. V dropped 7 bases and J dropped 6; count of bases not matched to a gene: 15. The CDR3 nucleotides read TGTGCCAGTAATCCTCGGACAGGGGAACCTAGGGCTGAAGCTTTCTTT. Protein sequence: CASNPRTGEPRAEAFF.

The chain uses TRBV4-3 and TRBJ2-3, with D tentatively TRBD1 (5 bases). CDR3 length: 15 amino acids. Germline assignment: CDR1 LGHNA and CDR2 YSLEER. V dropped 0 bases and J dropped 4 bases, with 11 bases sitting between them. The CDR3 sequence is CASSQDAGWADTQYF. The CDR3 DNA reads as TGCGCCAGCAGCCAAGATGCAGGGTGGGCAGATACGCAGTATTTT.

The V gene is TRBV7-9, the J gene TRBJ2-7; 7 bases agree with TRBD2. V shed 5 bases and J 4 bases; nucleotides not matched to a gene: 11. The CDR3 sequence is 15 residues long. Germline lookup yields CDR1 SEHNR and CDR2 FQNEAQ (reference sequence). In DNA form, the CDR3 reads TGTGCCAGCAGCCGATCCGGGGACTATGGGTACGAGCAGTACTTC. It encodes CASSRSGDYGYEQYF.